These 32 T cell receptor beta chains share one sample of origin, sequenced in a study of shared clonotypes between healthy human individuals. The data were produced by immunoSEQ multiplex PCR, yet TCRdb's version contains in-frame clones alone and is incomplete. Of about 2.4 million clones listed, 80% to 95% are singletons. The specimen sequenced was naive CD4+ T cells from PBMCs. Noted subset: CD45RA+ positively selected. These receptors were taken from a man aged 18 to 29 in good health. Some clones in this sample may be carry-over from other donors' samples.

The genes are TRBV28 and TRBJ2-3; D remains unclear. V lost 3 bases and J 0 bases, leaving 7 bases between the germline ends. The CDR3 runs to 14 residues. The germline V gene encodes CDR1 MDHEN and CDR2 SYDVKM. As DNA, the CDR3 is TGTGCCAGCAGTTTTGATATTAGCACAGATACGCAGTATTTT. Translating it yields CASSFDISTDTQYF.

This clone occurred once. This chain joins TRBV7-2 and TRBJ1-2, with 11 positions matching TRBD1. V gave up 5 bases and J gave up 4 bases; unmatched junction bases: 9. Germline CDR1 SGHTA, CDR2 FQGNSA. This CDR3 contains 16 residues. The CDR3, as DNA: TGTGCCAGCAGCCAAAGGACAGGGGGCTACGGCTATGGCTACACCTTC. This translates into CASSQRTGGYGYGYTF.

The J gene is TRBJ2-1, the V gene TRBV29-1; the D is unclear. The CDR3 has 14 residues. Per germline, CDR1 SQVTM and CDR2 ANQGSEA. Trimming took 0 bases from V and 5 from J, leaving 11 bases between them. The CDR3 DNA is TGCAGCGTTGAAGATACGGGCAGTCACAATGAGCAGTTCTTC. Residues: CSVEDTGSHNEQFF.

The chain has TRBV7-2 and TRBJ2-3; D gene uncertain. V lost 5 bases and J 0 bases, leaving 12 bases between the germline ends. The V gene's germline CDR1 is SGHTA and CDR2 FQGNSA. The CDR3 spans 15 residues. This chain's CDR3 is CASSPTFRSTDTQYF. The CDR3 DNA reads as TGTGCCAGCAGCCCGACCTTCCGAAGCACAGATACGCAGTATTTT.

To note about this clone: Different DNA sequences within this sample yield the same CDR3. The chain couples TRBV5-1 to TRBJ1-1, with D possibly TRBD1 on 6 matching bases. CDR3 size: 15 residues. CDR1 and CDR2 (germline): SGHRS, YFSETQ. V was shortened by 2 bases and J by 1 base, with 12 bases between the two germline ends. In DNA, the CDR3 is TGCGCCAGCAGCTTAACCGGGACACCGAACACTGAAGCTTTCTTT. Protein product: CASSLTGTPNTEAFF.

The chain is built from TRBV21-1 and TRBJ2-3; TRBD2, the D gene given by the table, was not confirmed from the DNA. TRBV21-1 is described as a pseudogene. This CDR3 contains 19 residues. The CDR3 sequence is CASSKGLAGGPVSTDTQYF. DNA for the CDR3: TGTGCCAGCAGCAAAGGACTAGCGGGAGGGCCTGTCAGCACAGATACGCAGTATTTT.

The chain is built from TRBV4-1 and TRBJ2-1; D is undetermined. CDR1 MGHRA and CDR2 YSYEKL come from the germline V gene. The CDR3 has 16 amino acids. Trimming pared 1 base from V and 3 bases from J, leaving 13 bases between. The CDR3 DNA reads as TGCGCCAGCAGCCAAGGCGACCTAGGCGTCTACAATGAGCAGTTCTTC. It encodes CASSQGDLGVYNEQFF.

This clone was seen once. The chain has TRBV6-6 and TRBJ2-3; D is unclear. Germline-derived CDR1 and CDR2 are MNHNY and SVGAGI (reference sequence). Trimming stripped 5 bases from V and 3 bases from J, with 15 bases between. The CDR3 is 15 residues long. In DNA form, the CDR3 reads TGTGCCAGCAGTCCCGGACGGGTGGGAACAGATACGCAGTATTTT. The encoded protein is CASSPGRVGTDTQYF.

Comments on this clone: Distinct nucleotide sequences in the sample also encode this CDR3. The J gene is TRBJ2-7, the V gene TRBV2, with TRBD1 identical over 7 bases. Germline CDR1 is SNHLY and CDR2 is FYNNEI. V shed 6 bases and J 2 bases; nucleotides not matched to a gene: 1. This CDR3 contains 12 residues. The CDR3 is CASSGQAYEQYF. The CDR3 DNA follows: TGTGCCAGCAGCGGACAGGCCTACGAGCAGTACTTC.

The CDR3: CASSEIRAGHNLRATGELFF. In DNA, the CDR3 is TGTGCCAGCAGTGAAATAAGGGCAGGGCATAACCTTAGGGCCACCGGGGAGCTGTTTTTT. The rearrangement links TRBV6-1 to TRBJ2-2; possible D gene TRBD1, 5 bases. CDR1 and CDR2 (germline): MNHNS, SASEGT. This CDR3 comprises 20 residues. Trimming stripped 2 bases from V and 4 bases from J, with 26 bases between.

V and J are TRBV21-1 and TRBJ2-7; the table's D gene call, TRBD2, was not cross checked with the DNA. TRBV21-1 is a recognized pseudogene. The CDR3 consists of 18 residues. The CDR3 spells CASSKGSASGSPTYEQYF. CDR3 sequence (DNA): TGTGCCAGCAGCAAAGGATCAGCTAGCGGGAGTCCCACCTACGAGCAGTACTTC.

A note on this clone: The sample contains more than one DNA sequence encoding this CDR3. CDR3 coding DNA: TGCGCCAGCAGCTTGGGCGTTAATGAAAAACTGTTTTTT. Its translation is CASSLGVNEKLFF. The V gene is TRBV5-1, the J gene TRBJ1-4; D uncertain. Germline V gene lookup returns CDR1 SGHRS and CDR2 YFSETQ. CDR3 length: 13 amino acids. Trimming took off 0 bases at V and 4 bases at J, with 4 bases between the two ends.

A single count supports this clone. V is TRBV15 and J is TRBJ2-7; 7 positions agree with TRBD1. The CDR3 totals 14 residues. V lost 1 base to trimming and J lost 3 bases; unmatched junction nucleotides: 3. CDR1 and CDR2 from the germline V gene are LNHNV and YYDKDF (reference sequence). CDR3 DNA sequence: TGTGCCACCAGCAGAGTGGACAGGCTCTACGAGCAGTACTTC. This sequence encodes CATSRVDRLYEQYF. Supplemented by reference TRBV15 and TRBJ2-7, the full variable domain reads DAMVIQNPRYQVTQFGKPVTLSCSQTLNHNVMYWYQQKSSQAPKLLFHYYDKDFNNEADTPDNFQSRRPNTSFCFLDIRSPGLGDTAMYLCATSRVDRLYEQYFGPGTRLTVT.

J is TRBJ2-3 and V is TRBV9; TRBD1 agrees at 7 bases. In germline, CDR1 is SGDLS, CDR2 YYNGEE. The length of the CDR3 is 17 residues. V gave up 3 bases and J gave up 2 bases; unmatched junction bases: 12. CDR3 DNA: TGTGCCAGCAGCGGAGGGGCGACAGGGAAATACACAGATACGCAGTATTTT. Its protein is CASSGGATGKYTDTQYF.

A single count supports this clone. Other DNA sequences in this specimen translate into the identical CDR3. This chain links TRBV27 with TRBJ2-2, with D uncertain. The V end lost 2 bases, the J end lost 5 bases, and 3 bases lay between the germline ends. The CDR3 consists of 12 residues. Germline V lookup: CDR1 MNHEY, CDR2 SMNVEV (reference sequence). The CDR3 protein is CASSLRTGELFF. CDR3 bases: TGTGCCAGCAGTTTAAGAACCGGGGAGCTGTTTTTT.

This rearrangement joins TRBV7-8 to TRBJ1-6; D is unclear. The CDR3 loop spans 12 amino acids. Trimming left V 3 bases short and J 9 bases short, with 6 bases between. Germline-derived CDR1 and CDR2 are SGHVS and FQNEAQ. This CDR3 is CASSFPISPLHF. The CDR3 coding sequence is TGTGCCAGCAGCTTCCCCATTTCACCCCTCCACTTT.

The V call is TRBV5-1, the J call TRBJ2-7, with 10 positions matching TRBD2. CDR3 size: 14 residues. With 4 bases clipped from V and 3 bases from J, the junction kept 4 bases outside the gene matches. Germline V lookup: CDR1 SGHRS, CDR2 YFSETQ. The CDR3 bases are TGCGCCAGCAGCCGTAGCGGGAGGAGCTACGAGCAGTACTTC. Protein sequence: CASSRSGRSYEQYF.

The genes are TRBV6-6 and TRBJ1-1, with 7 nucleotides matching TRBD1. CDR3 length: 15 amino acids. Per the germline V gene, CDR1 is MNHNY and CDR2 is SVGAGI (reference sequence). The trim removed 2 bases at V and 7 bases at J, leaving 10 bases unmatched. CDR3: CASSYMAGGLGEAFF. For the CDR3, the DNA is TGTGCCAGCAGTTACATGGCAGGGGGGCTTGGTGAAGCTTTCTTT.

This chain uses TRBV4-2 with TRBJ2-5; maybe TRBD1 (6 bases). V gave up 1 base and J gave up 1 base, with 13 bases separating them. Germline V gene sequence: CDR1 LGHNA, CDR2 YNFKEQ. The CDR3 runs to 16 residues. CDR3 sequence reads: CASSQVSRTVQETQYF. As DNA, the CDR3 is TGTGCCAGCAGCCAAGTGAGCCGGACAGTCCAAGAGACCCAGTACTTC.

CDR3 residues: CSVVRLRQGNNEQFF. The DNA of the CDR3 is TGCAGCGTTGTTCGTTTAAGACAGGGTAACAATGAGCAGTTCTTC. The chain couples TRBV29-1 to TRBJ2-1, with 7 bases fitting TRBD1. V shed 4 bases, J shed 5 bases, and the junction held 11 bases outside the gene matches. From germline, CDR1 is SQVTM and CDR2 ANQGSEA. This CDR3 is 15 amino acids long.

CDR3 loop: CASRKDIREQYF. The CDR3 DNA follows: TGTGCCAGCCGGAAGGATATAAGGGAGCAGTACTTC. This sequence joins TRBV28 and TRBJ2-7; no definite D call. The CDR3 spans 12 residues. Germline V gene data show CDR1 as MDHEN and CDR2 as SYDVKM. V lost 8 bases, J lost 7 bases, and 15 bases lay in between.

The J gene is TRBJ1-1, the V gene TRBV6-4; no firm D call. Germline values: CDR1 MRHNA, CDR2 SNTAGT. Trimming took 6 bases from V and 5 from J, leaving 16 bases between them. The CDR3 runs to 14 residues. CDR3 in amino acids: CASRDNAGRTEAFF. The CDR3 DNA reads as TGTGCCAGCAGAGATAATGCGGGGAGGACTGAAGCTTTCTTT.

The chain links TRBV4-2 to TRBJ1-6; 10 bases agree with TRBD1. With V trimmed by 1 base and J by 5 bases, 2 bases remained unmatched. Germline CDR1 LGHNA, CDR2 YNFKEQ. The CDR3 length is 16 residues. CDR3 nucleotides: TGTGCCAGCAGCCAAGCGGACAGGGGGGATAATTCACCCCTCCACTTT. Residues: CASSQADRGDNSPLHF.

CDR3 amino acids: CASSLGLAGVGNEQFF. Here the CDR3 DNA reads TGTGCCAGCAGCTTAGGACTAGCGGGAGTTGGCAATGAGCAGTTCTTC. The chain joins TRBV7-6 to TRBJ2-1; TRBD2 agrees at 12 bases. V lost 1 base and J lost 6; bases outside the gene matches: 4. Germline loops: CDR1 SGHVS, CDR2 FNYEAQ. This CDR3 has 16 amino acids.

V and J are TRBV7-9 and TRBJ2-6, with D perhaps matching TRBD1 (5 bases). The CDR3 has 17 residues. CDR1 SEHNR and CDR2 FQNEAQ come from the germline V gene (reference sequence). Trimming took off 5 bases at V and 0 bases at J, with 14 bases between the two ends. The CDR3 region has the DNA TGTGCCAGCAGCCCTTCACAGGCCCACTCTGGGGCCAACGTCCTGACTTTC. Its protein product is CASSPSQAHSGANVLTF.

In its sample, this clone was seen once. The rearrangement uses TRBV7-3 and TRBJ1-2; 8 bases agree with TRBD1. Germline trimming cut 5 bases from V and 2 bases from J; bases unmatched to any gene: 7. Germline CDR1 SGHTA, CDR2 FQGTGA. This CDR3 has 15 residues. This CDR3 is CASSHSGGSNYGYTF. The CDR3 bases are TGTGCCAGCAGCCACTCAGGGGGCTCCAACTATGGCTACACCTTC. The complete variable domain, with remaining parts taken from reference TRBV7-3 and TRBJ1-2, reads GAGVSQTPSNKVTEKGKYVELRCDPISGHTALYWYRQSLGQGPEFLIYFQGTGAADDSGLPNDRFFAVRPEGSVSTLKIQRTERGDSAVYLCASSHSGGSNYGYTFGSGTRLTVV.

The CDR3 here is CASSSALGTGANVLTF. The CDR3 DNA is TGTGCCAGCAGCTCAGCATTGGGTACTGGGGCCAACGTCCTGACTTTC. The rearrangement joins TRBV7-2 to TRBJ2-6; D unresolved. Trimming took 4 bases from V and 2 from J, leaving 12 bases between them. This CDR3 is 16 amino acids long. Germline V CDR1 and CDR2: SGHTA, FQGNSA.

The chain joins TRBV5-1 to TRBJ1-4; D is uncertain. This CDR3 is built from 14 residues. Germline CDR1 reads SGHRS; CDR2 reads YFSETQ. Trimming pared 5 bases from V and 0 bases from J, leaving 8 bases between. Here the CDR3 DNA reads TGCGCCAGCAGACCCGACACAACTAATGAAAAACTGTTTTTT. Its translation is CASRPDTTNEKLFF.

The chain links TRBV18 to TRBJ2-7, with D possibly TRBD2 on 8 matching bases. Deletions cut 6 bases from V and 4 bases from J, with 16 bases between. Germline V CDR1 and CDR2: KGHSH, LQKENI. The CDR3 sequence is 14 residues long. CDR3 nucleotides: TGTGCCAGCTCCCAACAGGGGACTAGTTACGAGCAGTACTTC. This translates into CASSQQGTSYEQYF.

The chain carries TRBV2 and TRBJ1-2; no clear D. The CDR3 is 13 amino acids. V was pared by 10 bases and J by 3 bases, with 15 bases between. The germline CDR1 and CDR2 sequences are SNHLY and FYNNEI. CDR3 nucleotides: TGTGCCACCAGGTTGGAGAACGACTATGGCTACACCTTC. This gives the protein CATRLENDYGYTF.

CDR3 DNA: TGTGCCAGCAGGGCACAGGGGGTTCAGCCCCAGCATTTT. Its protein product is CASRAQGVQPQHF. The V call is TRBV6-6, the J call TRBJ1-5; 8 positions agree with TRBD1. The CDR3 spans 13 residues. The V gene's germline CDR1 is MNHNY and CDR2 SVGAGI (reference sequence). V gave up 6 bases and J gave up 6 bases; unmatched junction bases: 4.

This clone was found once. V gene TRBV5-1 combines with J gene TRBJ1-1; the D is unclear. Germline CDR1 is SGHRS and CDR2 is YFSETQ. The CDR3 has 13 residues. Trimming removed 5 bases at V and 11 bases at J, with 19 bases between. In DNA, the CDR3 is TGCGCCAGCAGTTTCTCTGGGGTGAATTCGGCTTTCTTT. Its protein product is CASSFSGVNSAFF.